The source of this T cell receptor beta chain is a study of early T cells in non-severe SARS-CoV-2 infection. TCRdb itself ran the 5' RACE reads through MiXCR, one entry per CDR3 protein. The sample records about 50,000 distinct CDR3 sequences, about a tenth being singletons. The ends were cut back, 1 base at V and 5 bases at J, with 20 bases in the middle. The CDR3 consists of 17 residues. Germline CDR1 reads MNHEY; CDR2 reads SMNVEV (reference sequence). The TCR originated in an adult who was a healthcare worker with PCR-confirmed SARS-CoV-2 infection or an uninfected control (not recorded which). Sequenced material: whole blood. The J gene is TRBJ1-1, the V gene TRBV27; tentative D call: TRBD1 (6 bases). The CDR3 sequence is CASSLYPLSKRGTEAFF. DNA for the CDR3: TGTGCCAGCAGTTTATACCCCTTAAGCAAAAGGGGGACTGAAGCTTTCTTT.